Listed below are T cell receptor beta chains from one sample, sequenced in a study of blood T cell repertoires in COVID-19. Libraries were prepared by immunoSEQ multiplex PCR; TCRdb keeps only in-frame clonotypes and omits some of them. The sample yields approximately 410,000 clones, 86% seen once. The source material was peripheral blood. Every receptor here comes from a woman in her twenties or thirties with active or convalescent COVID-19. CDR3s include the opening cysteine and the closing phenylalanine or tryptophan. The D gene is left open where the match is weak. Rows give clone size only sometimes, using once, few, many, or a class for an expanded clone.

j_call: TRBJ1-4; clone_size: .; v_call: TRBV25-1; d_call: .; cdr3_aa: CASSERSVGELFF; cdr3_nt: TGTGCCAGCAGTGAGCGATCGGTCGGGGAACTGTTTTTT
j_call: TRBJ1-2; clone_size: .; v_call: TRBV2; d_call: TRBD1; cdr3_aa: CASRWGQGDYGYTF; cdr3_nt: TGTGCCAGCAGGTGGGGACAGGGGGACTATGGCTACACCTTC
j_call: TRBJ2-5; clone_size: .; v_call: TRBV4-1; d_call: TRBD2; cdr3_aa: CASSQDRDYSQETQYF; cdr3_nt: TGCGCCAGCAGCCAAGACCGGGACTACAGCCAAGAGACCCAGTACTTC
j_call: TRBJ2-1; clone_size: .; v_call: TRBV7-6; d_call: .; cdr3_aa: CASTQEAGLSYNEQFF; cdr3_nt: TGTGCCAGCACCCAAGAAGCAGGGTTATCCTACAATGAGCAGTTCTTC
j_call: TRBJ2-7; clone_size: .; v_call: TRBV6-5; d_call: .; cdr3_aa: CASSYAGGRSYEQYF; cdr3_nt: TGTGCCAGCAGTTACGCCGGGGGACGGTCCTACGAGCAGTACTTC
j_call: TRBJ2-2; clone_size: once; v_call: TRBV7-2; d_call: TRBD2; cdr3_aa: CASRSTSANTGELFF; cdr3_nt: TGTGCCAGCAGATCAACTAGCGCGAACACCGGGGAGCTGTTTTTT
j_call: TRBJ2-2; clone_size: .; v_call: TRBV6-1; d_call: TRBD2; cdr3_aa: CASSEYAGVTGELFF; cdr3_nt: TGTGCCAGCAGTGAATACGCGGGAGTCACCGGGGAGCTGTTTTTT
j_call: TRBJ2-7; clone_size: few; v_call: TRBV18; d_call: TRBD2; cdr3_aa: CASSHGLANSYEQYF; cdr3_nt: TGTGCCAGCTCTCACGGACTAGCCAACTCCTACGAGCAGTACTTC
j_call: TRBJ1-2; clone_size: .; v_call: TRBV9; d_call: .; cdr3_aa: CASSVAGGSPYGYTF; cdr3_nt: TGTGCCAGCAGCGTAGCTGGGGGCTCCCCCTATGGCTACACCTTC
j_call: TRBJ1-5; clone_size: once; v_call: TRBV10-1; d_call: TRBD1; cdr3_aa: CASGGVDRVNNQPQHF; cdr3_nt: TGCGCCAGTGGGGGGGTGGACAGGGTCAACAATCAGCCCCAGCATTTT
j_call: TRBJ2-2; clone_size: once; v_call: TRBV4-2; d_call: TRBD2; cdr3_aa: CASSQASSGKANTGELFF; cdr3_nt: TGTGCCAGCAGCCAAGCGAGTAGCGGGAAAGCGAACACCGGGGAGCTGTTTTTT
j_call: TRBJ2-4; clone_size: once; v_call: TRBV28; d_call: TRBD1; cdr3_aa: CASSRPGQGQNIQYF; cdr3_nt: TGTGCCAGCAGTCGCCCCGGACAGGGCCAAAACATTCAGTACTTC
j_call: TRBJ1-1; clone_size: .; v_call: TRBV21-1; d_call: .; cdr3_aa: CASSKVSRQEGGTEAFF; cdr3_nt: TGTGCCAGCAGCAAAGTTAGTCGACAGGAAGGGGGCACTGAAGCTTTCTTT
j_call: TRBJ1-2; clone_size: .; v_call: TRBV10-3; d_call: TRBD1; cdr3_aa: CAISAEGADGYTF; cdr3_nt: TGTGCCATCAGTGCTGAGGGGGCAGATGGCTACACCTTC
j_call: TRBJ2-7; clone_size: .; v_call: TRBV7-8; d_call: .; cdr3_aa: CASSLGPRGDISYEQYF; cdr3_nt: TGTGCCAGCAGCTTAGGACCTCGGGGGGACATCTCCTACGAGCAGTACTTC
j_call: TRBJ1-2; clone_size: .; v_call: TRBV7-8; d_call: .; cdr3_aa: CASSREPGDYGYTF; cdr3_nt: TGTGCCAGCAGCCGAGAACCGGGGGACTATGGCTACACCTTC
j_call: TRBJ2-6; clone_size: .; v_call: TRBV7-9; d_call: TRBD1; cdr3_aa: CASSLGQGSTGANVLTF; cdr3_nt: TGTGCCAGCAGCCTCGGACAGGGGTCGACTGGGGCCAACGTCCTGACTTTC